There are many counts of the clone carrying this T cell receptor beta chain. What it recognizes is unknown. Unique molecular identifiers featured in each of the TCR beta cDNA libraries. TCRdb re-analysed the PCR reads in MiXCR, keeping a single row per CDR3 protein. The data hold about 200,000 distinct CDR3 sequences, with 29% observed a single time. The data stem from a study of post-analysis software for immune sequencing data. Study-wide results and limits: A significant reduction in normalized Chao1 diversity was observed in multiple sclerosis patients versus controls. TRBV5-6, TRBV5-1 and TRBV20-1 were among several TRBV segments more frequent in patients than controls. Strong co-clustering by F measure was seen for same-batch samples.

Germline-derived CDR1 and CDR2 are KGHDR and SFDVKD. V was pared by 1 base and J by 0 bases, with 9 bases between. This CDR3 is 16 amino acids long. The chain employs TRBV24-1 and TRBJ2-1; TRBD1 might be the D (6 bases). The sequence derives from a girl younger than 18 with multiple sclerosis. The sample was blood. The CDR3: CATSDLQQGSYNEQFF. CDR3 sequence (DNA): TGTGCCACCAGTGATTTACAACAGGGCTCCTACAATGAGCAGTTCTTC.